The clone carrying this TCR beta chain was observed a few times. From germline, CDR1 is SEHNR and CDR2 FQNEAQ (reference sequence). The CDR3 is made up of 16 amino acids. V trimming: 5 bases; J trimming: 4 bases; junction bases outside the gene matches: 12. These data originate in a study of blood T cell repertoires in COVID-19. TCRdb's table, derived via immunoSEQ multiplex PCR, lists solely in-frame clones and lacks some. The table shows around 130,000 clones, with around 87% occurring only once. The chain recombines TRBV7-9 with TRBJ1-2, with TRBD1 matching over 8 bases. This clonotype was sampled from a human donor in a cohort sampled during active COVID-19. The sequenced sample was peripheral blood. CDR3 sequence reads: CASSPGGVKLGYGYTF. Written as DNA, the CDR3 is TGTGCCAGCAGCCCAGGGGGCGTGAAACTTGGCTATGGCTACACCTTC.